This record looks at one T cell receptor beta chain sequence and its context. Germline V gene data show CDR1 as LNHDA and CDR2 as SQIVND (reference sequence). The V gene end was trimmed by 5 bases and the J gene end by 2 bases; junction bases not matched to a gene: 8. The length of the CDR3 is 15 residues. The data stem from a study of shared T cell receptors in the human thymus. The data were produced by immunoSEQ multiplex PCR, yet TCRdb's version contains in-frame clones alone and is incomplete. This sample has over 450,000 clones, with 75% to 80% found just once. These sequences were also reported in another study, on human thymus T cells. That report notes: Donors were healthy Finnish babies undergoing corrective operations for congenital heart defects. Apparent bias marked the V and J gene usage of thymic and blood repertoires. Thymic repertoires from unrelated individuals overlapped highly, related research reported.

The V call is TRBV19, the J call TRBJ2-7; 8 positions match TRBD2. The TCR originated in a boy younger than two with a congenital heart defect. Sequenced sample: thymocytes. The CDR3 DNA reads TGTGCCAGTAGTGCCGGAGGCGGGAGGCCCTACGAGCAGTACTTC. This codes for CASSAGGGRPYEQYF. Combining the CDR3 with reference TRBV19 and TRBJ2-7 gives the whole variable domain DGGITQSPKYLFRKEGQNVTLSCEQNLNHDAMYWYRQDPGQGLRLIYYSQIVNDFQKGDIAEGYSVSREKKESFPLTVTSAQKNPTAFYLCASSAGGGRPYEQYFGPGTRLTVT.